These T cell receptor beta chains were read from a single sample in a study of T-cell memory formation after mild COVID-19. TCRdb ran MiXCR on the 5' RACE reads and lists one entry per CDR3 protein. The sample shows 300,000 to 350,000 distinct CDR3 sequences, roughly a fifth of them seen only once. The material sequenced was PBMCs or a T cell subset sorted from them (not recorded which). Receptor source: a man between 18 and 29 years old who had mild COVID-19 (a few samples of this study predate the infection). Cell type and time point are not known. Both conserved end residues are part of each CDR3. The D gene is left open where the match is weak. A clone size is listed for some rows: how often the clone was seen (once, few, many), or a class if it is expanded.

len	v_gene	d_gene	j_gene	abundance	CDR3nt	CDR3aa
15	TRBV5-1	NA	TRBJ2-1	NA	TGCGCCAGCAAGTTGGAGGGGGTATCCTACAATGAGCAGTTCTTC	CASKLEGVSYNEQFF
15	TRBV9	TRBD2	TRBJ2-3	many	TGTGCCAGCAGCTCGGCTAGCGGGGGTGCAGATACGCAGTATTTT	CASSSASGGADTQYF
13	TRBV4-3	NA	TRBJ2-1	few	TGCGCCAGCAGCCAAACCAGGGGAAATGAGCAGTTCTTC	CASSQTRGNEQFF
13	TRBV7-3	TRBD1	TRBJ1-1	NA	TGTGCCAGCAGTTATGACAGGGGGTCGGAAGCTTTCTTT	CASSYDRGSEAFF
16	TRBV23-1	TRBD2	TRBJ2-1	few	TGCGCCAGCAGTCACCCGGGGGGGGGGCCGTGCAATGAGCAGTTCTTC	CASSHPGGGPCNEQFF
14	TRBV7-8	NA	TRBJ1-5	NA	TGTGCCAGCAGCTTCGTGGGAAGGAGTCAGCCCCAGCATTTT	CASSFVGRSQPQHF
14	TRBV11-1	TRBD1	TRBJ2-5	few	TGTGCCAGCAGCGACTGGACAGGGGTGGAGACCCAGTACTTC	CASSDWTGVETQYF
17	TRBV9	TRBD2	TRBJ2-3	many	TGTGCCAGCAGCGTTGCGGGGGGCACATCTAGCACAGATACGCAGTATTTT	CASSVAGGTSSTDTQYF
14	TRBV5-8	TRBD2	TRBJ2-7	NA	TGTGCCAGCAGCTCGGGCCCGGGGGGATACGAGCAGTACTTC	CASSSGPGGYEQYF
12	TRBV7-6	NA	TRBJ2-7	NA	TGTGCCAGCAGCTTTGAAGGATACGAGCAGTACTTC	CASSFEGYEQYF
17	TRBV15	TRBD2	TRBJ2-3	NA	TGTGCCACCAGCAGACTAATAGCGGGGGGGCAGACAGATACGCAGTATTTT	CATSRLIAGGQTDTQYF
13	TRBV4-2	NA	TRBJ2-1	few	TGTGCCAGCAGCCAAGATCATGGGGGGCGTCAGTTCTTC	CASSQDHGGRQFF
13	TRBV11-1	NA	TRBJ2-7	NA	TGTGCCAGCAGCTTCTCCACTCCTGACAAGGCGTACTTC	CASSFSTPDKAYF
15	TRBV20-1	TRBD1	TRBJ1-5	many	TGCAGTGCAGGCCCGGGACAGGGAGTGGCTCAGCCCCAGCATTTT	CSAGPGQGVAQPQHF
12	TRBV11-2	NA	TRBJ2-4	few	TGTGCCAGCAGCTTTCAGGGCCACATTCAGTACTTC	CASSFQGHIQYF
14	TRBV27	NA	TRBJ2-7	NA	TGTGCCAGCAGTCCCACAGAATTCTCCTACGAGCAGTACTTC	CASSPTEFSYEQYF
14	TRBV6-1	TRBD2	TRBJ2-1	NA	TGTGCCAGCAGGTGGGGACTAGCGGATAATGAGCAGTTCTTC	CASRWGLADNEQFF
13	TRBV29-1	TRBD1	TRBJ1-1	many	TGCAGCGTTGTGGGACAGGGTATCACTGAAGCTTTCTTT	CSVVGQGITEAFF
14	TRBV6-2/TRBV6-3	NA	TRBJ2-2	NA	TGTGCCAGCATCCAGGGCGGGATCACCGGGGAGCTGTTTTTT	CASIQGGITGELFF
13	TRBV29-1	NA	TRBJ2-2	NA	TGCAGCTATTACAGGGCCAACACCGGGGAGCTGTTTTTT	CSYYRANTGELFF
16	TRBV4-3	NA	TRBJ2-2	NA	TGCGCCAGCAGCCCAGGGAGGGGGATGTTGACCGGGGAGCTGTTTTTT	CASSPGRGMLTGELFF
16	TRBV7-2	TRBD1	TRBJ2-2	NA	TGTGCCAGCAGCTCGACAGGGATAGTGAACACCGGGGAGCTGTTTTTT	CASSSTGIVNTGELFF
13	TRBV10-3	NA	TRBJ2-2	few	TGTGCCATCAGTGAAGTCCCCCCAGGGGAGCTGTTTTTT	CAISEVPPGELFF
14	TRBV12-3/TRBV12-4	TRBD2	TRBJ2-3	NA	TGTGCCAGCACTGTTAGGGAGGGAACAGATACGCAGTATTTT	CASTVREGTDTQYF
17	TRBV5-1	TRBD2	TRBJ2-1	NA	TGCGCCAGCAGCTGGGGACTAGCGAGGAGCTCCTACAATGAGCAGTTCTTC	CASSWGLARSSYNEQFF
12	TRBV7-2	NA	TRBJ2-1	many	TGTGCCAGCAGCGACAACTACAATGAGCAGTTCTTC	CASSDNYNEQFF
17	TRBV12-3/TRBV12-4	NA	TRBJ1-2	few	TGTGCCAGCAGTTTGAGGGGCGCTGGAGAGCGTAGATATGGCTACACCTTC	CASSLRGAGERRYGYTF
14	TRBV6-5	NA	TRBJ2-7	NA	TGTGCCAGCAAAAGACAGCTGACCGTGCACGAGCAGTACTTC	CASKRQLTVHEQYF
15	TRBV5-1	NA	TRBJ2-2	NA	TGCGCCAGCATATTGGGTAGCGCGAACACCGGGGAGCTGTTTTTT	CASILGSANTGELFF
14	TRBV15	NA	TRBJ1-4	few	TGTGCCACCAGCAGAGGGGGACGAGTTGAAAAACTGTTTTTT	CATSRGGRVEKLFF
16	TRBV3-1	NA	TRBJ1-1	few	TGTGCCAGCAGCCAAGATGGGATTGCGCGGAACACTGAAGCTTTCTTT	CASSQDGIARNTEAFF
12	TRBV6-1	NA	TRBJ1-2	NA	TGTGCCAGCAGGCCAGCCGCTTGGGGCTACACCTTC	CASRPAAWGYTF
13	TRBV12-3/TRBV12-4	TRBD2	TRBJ2-7	few	TGTGCCAGCAGGGTCCCGGGAGGCCACGAGCAGTACTTC	CASRVPGGHEQYF
15	TRBV15	TRBD2	TRBJ2-1	NA	TGTGCCACCAGGGTGAGCGGGGGGGCCGGGAATGAGCAGTTCTTC	CATRVSGGAGNEQFF
14	TRBV6-2/TRBV6-3	TRBD1	TRBJ2-2	NA	TGTGCCAGCACCAGACAGGGGGCCCCCGGGGAGCTGTTTTTT	CASTRQGAPGELFF
13	TRBV7-9	NA	TRBJ1-1	NA	TGTGCCAGCAGTTCCCGAGGGAGTGCTGAAGCTTTCTTT	CASSSRGSAEAFF
12	TRBV6-1	TRBD2	TRBJ2-7	few	TGTGCCACCCCGGGGGAGGGCTACGAGCAGTACTTC	CATPGEGYEQYF
16	TRBV5-1	NA	TRBJ1-1	NA	TGCGCCAGCAGCATCATGGGGGGGATAACGATCGCTGAAGCTTTCTTT	CASSIMGGITIAEAFF
12	TRBV12-3/TRBV12-4	NA	TRBJ1-2	NA	TGTGCCAGCAGTTTCGCGGGCTATGGCTACACCTTC	CASSFAGYGYTF
14	TRBV7-9	NA	TRBJ2-3	few	TGTGCCAGCAGCCCGGTCCTACGAGGGGATACGCAGTATTTT	CASSPVLRGDTQYF
15	TRBV7-2	NA	TRBJ1-5	many	TGTGCCAGCAGCTTAGGGGGGGCCCTCCATCAGCCCCAGCATTTT	CASSLGGALHQPQHF
13	TRBV5-1	NA	TRBJ2-4	NA	TGCGCCAGCAGCAATTCGGGGTCAAACATTCAGTACTTC	CASSNSGSNIQYF
14	TRBV11-2	NA	TRBJ1-2	NA	TGTGCCAGCAGCTTAGTTGCAGGGGAAAACGGCTACACCTTC	CASSLVAGENGYTF
17	TRBV6-6	TRBD1	TRBJ2-3	few	TGTGCCAGCAGTAGACGGACAGGGGGTTCCGGCACAGATACGCAGTATTTT	CASSRRTGGSGTDTQYF
16	TRBV5-1	NA	TRBJ2-7	NA	TGCGCCAGCAGCCCGGAGGAACTAGCTTACTCCTACGAGCAGTACTTC	CASSPEELAYSYEQYF
13	TRBV5-5	NA	TRBJ1-1	few	TGTGCCAGCAGCTTTCTAGCGGGCACTGAAGCTTTCTTT	CASSFLAGTEAFF
14	TRBV27	NA	TRBJ2-1	many	TGTGCCAGCAGTTTTCGCGGCGGGTACAATGAGCAGTTCTTC	CASSFRGGYNEQFF
14	TRBV23-1	NA	TRBJ2-5	NA	TGCGCCAGCAGTCAACCCCGTTATGGGGAGACCCAGTACTTC	CASSQPRYGETQYF
11	TRBV30	NA	TRBJ2-7	few	TGTGCCTGGAGTGTATGGGGGGAGCAGTACTTC	CAWSVWGEQYF
15	TRBV7-3	TRBD1	TRBJ2-3	NA	TGTGCCAGCAGCCGACAGGGGAAAGTAACAGATACGCAGTATTTT	CASSRQGKVTDTQYF